The 22 T cell receptor beta chains presented below share a single source sample, sequenced in a study of T-cell memory formation after mild COVID-19. Each CDR3 protein is one row after TCRdb ran MiXCR on the 5' RACE reads. The sample lists hundreds of thousands of distinct CDR3 sequences; about 23% were seen once. Material for sequencing was PBMCs or a T cell subset sorted from them (not recorded which). The receptor set was obtained from an adult woman who had mild COVID-19 (a few samples of this study predate the infection). Cell type and time point are not known.

This clonotype has only a few counts. This chain connects TRBV4-1 to TRBJ2-2; TRBD1 matches 8 bases. Germline V gene data show CDR1 as MGHRA and CDR2 as YSYEKL. This CDR3 region has 14 residues. Trimming cost V 2 bases and J 4 bases; bases outside gene matches: 0. CDR3 coding DNA: TGCGCCAGCAGCCAACAGGGGGCCACCGGGGAGCTGTTTTTT. This gives the protein CASSQQGATGELFF.

This clonotype was detected a few times. This chain uses TRBV30 with TRBJ2-7; a weak D match, TRBD1 (5 bases). In germline, CDR1 is GTSNPN, CDR2 SVGIG (reference sequence). CDR3 length equals 13 residues. V shed 1 base and J shed 9 bases, with 16 bases lying between them. The CDR3 DNA reads as TGTGCCTGGAGTGCAGGGTTGGATATCGGGCAGTACTTC. Translated, it gives CAWSAGLDIGQYF.

This clonotype was counted a few times. This chain joins TRBV7-2 and TRBJ2-7; a possible D gene is TRBD1 (5 bases). The CDR3 has 15 residues. Germline V gene sequence: CDR1 SGHTA, CDR2 FQGNSA. Trimming removed 5 bases at V and 4 bases at J, with 18 bases between. The CDR3 DNA follows: TGTGCCAGCAGCCCCATTAGTGCCCCAGGGTACGAGCAGTACTTC. Translated: CASSPISAPGYEQYF.

This clonotype was seen more than once but under ten times. The CDR3 region has the DNA TGTGCCAGCAGCTTGGCTTCAGGGGGACTATACGAGCAGTACTTC. Amino acid sequence: CASSLASGGLYEQYF. The chain links TRBV5-5 to TRBJ2-7; D tentatively fits TRBD1 or TRBD2 (7 bases each). CDR3 length equals 15 residues. Trimming pared 0 bases from V and 4 bases from J, leaving 14 bases between. Looked up from germline, CDR1 is SGHKS and CDR2 is YYEKEE (reference sequence).

The CDR3 bases are TGCGCCAGCAGCCAAGCAAGGAGACAGGGGGCAGACCATGGCTACACCTTC. This translates into CASSQARRQGADHGYTF. This chain uses TRBV4-1 with TRBJ1-2; TRBD1 matches at 10 bases. Germline lookup yields CDR1 MGHRA and CDR2 YSYEKL. V was clipped by 1 base and J by 6 bases; unmatched bases: 11. The CDR3 length is 17 residues.

This clonotype was counted between two and nine times. This rearrangement joins TRBV7-3 to TRBJ2-1; TRBD2 agrees at 8 bases. This CDR3 contains 14 residues. V lost 4 bases to trimming and J lost 9 bases; unmatched junction nucleotides: 8. Germline V gene sequence: CDR1 SGHTA, CDR2 FQGTGA. Written as DNA, the CDR3 is TGTGCCAGCAGCTACCTCGGGAGGGGGACTGAGCAGTTCTTC. Translation gives CASSYLGRGTEQFF.

This rearrangement joins TRBV20-1 to TRBJ2-6; the D is unclear. CDR3 length: 14 residues. In germline, CDR1 is DFQATT, CDR2 SNEGSKA (reference sequence). The germline V and J ends were trimmed by 6 bases and 2 bases, with 11 bases remaining between them. CDR3 residues: CSAPPVAGANVLTF. The CDR3 DNA is TGCAGTGCCCCCCCGGTCGCTGGGGCCAACGTCCTGACTTTC.

A few counts support this clonotype. The chain has TRBV7-9 and TRBJ2-5; no clear D gene. The V end was cut by 5 bases, the J end by 2 bases, with 12 bases between. Germline V gives CDR1 SEHNR, CDR2 FQNEAQ (reference sequence). The CDR3 contains 14 residues. CDR3 in amino acids: CASSHDRGQETQYF. The CDR3 DNA is TGTGCCAGCAGCCACGACCGCGGTCAAGAGACCCAGTACTTC.

This clonotype has more than one count but fewer than ten. The CDR3, as DNA: TGCGCCAGCAGCTTGACAGGGTTGACCACAGATACGCAGTATTTT. This encodes CASSLTGLTTDTQYF. The chain is built from TRBV5-1 and TRBJ2-3; maybe TRBD1 (6 bases). Trimming pared 1 base from V and 2 bases from J, leaving 11 bases between. CDR1 is SGHRS and CDR2 is YFSETQ in the germline V gene. The CDR3 spans 15 residues.

Points on this clonotype: At one of its ends the junction is not consistent with the germline gene, which may arise from a read error. The CDR3 reads CASSGLAGGPGLF. The CDR3 DNA reads as TGTGCCAGCTCGGGACTAGCGGGGGGGCCGGGTCTCTTC. The rearrangement links TRBV2 to TRBJ2-1, with TRBD2 matching 16 bases. The CDR3 totals 13 residues. Germline V gene sequence: CDR1 SNHLY, CDR2 FYNNEI.

The V gene is TRBV12-3 or TRBV12-4, the J gene TRBJ2-1; D unresolved. V shed 8 bases and J shed 8 bases, with 13 bases lying between them. The CDR3 runs 12 residues. In nucleotides, the CDR3 is TGTGCCAGCCGGACGCGATTGGATGAGCAGTTCTTC. Its translation is CASRTRLDEQFF.

This clonotype was observed a handful of times. The chain combines TRBV7-6 with TRBJ2-5; 7 bases match TRBD2. The CDR3 covers 16 residues. Germline loops: CDR1 SGHVS, CDR2 FNYEAQ. Trimming cost V 1 base and J 4 bases; bases outside gene matches: 9. CDR3 nucleotide sequence: TGTGCCAGCAGCTTAGGGCAAAGACTAGCCCCAGAGACCCAGTACTTC. Its protein is CASSLGQRLAPETQYF.

This clonotype was detected a few times. The CDR3 region has the DNA TGCGCCAGCAGTCACCTTGGTCTAGAGACCCAGTACTTC. This codes for CASSHLGLETQYF. The chain combines TRBV4-1 with TRBJ2-5; D gene ambiguous. V lost 6 bases and J 4 bases, leaving 12 bases between the germline ends. Per germline, CDR1 MGHRA and CDR2 YSYEKL. CDR3 length equals 13 residues.

This sequence joins TRBV20-1 and TRBJ1-1; no clear D. The germline V and J ends were trimmed by 6 bases and 3 bases, with 14 bases remaining between them. CDR1 is DFQATT, CDR2 SNEGSKA, per germline (reference sequence). CDR3 length equals 13 residues. CDR3 region: CSAVRTGDTEAFF. The CDR3 DNA sequence: TGCAGTGCCGTACGCACCGGGGACACTGAAGCTTTCTTT.

This rearrangement joins TRBV5-1 to TRBJ2-1, with 12 nucleotides matching TRBD2. This CDR3 region has 14 residues. V was pared by 3 bases and J by 7 bases, with 2 bases of the junction left unmatched. CDR1 and CDR2 from the germline V gene are SGHRS and YFSETQ. The CDR3 reads CASSSGTSGNEQFF. In nucleotides, the CDR3 is TGCGCCAGCAGCTCCGGGACTAGCGGGAATGAGCAGTTCTTC.

The CDR3 loop reads CSASSGQVNYGYTF. The CDR3 region has the DNA TGCAGTGCTAGTTCTGGACAGGTGAACTATGGCTACACCTTC. The chain employs TRBV20-1 and TRBJ1-2; TRBD1 matches 7 bases. The CDR3 contains 14 residues. Germline CDR1 is DFQATT and CDR2 is SNEGSKA (reference sequence). The J segment lost 2 bases and the V segment lost 3 bases, leaving 6 bases of the junction unmatched.

The chain links TRBV21-1 to TRBJ2-5. TRBV21-1 is designated a pseudogene. The CDR3 extends over 15 amino acids. This CDR3 is CASSKEAQTQETQYF. CDR3 nucleotides: TGTGCCAGCAGCAAAGAGGCTCAGACCCAAGAGACCCAGTACTTC.

This chain links TRBV25-1 with TRBJ2-7; D is unresolved. The V and J ends lost 4 bases and 9 bases respectively, with 10 bases between them. CDR3 length: 11 residues. Germline CDR1 is MGHDK and CDR2 is SYGVNS. This CDR3 reads CASSVGSGQYF. DNA of the CDR3: TGTGCCAGCAGTGTTGGGTCTGGGCAGTACTTC.

This chain joins TRBV4-1 and TRBJ2-1; 9 positions match TRBD2. The ends lost 5 bases at V and 8 bases at J; junction bases unmatched: 16. Germline-derived CDR1 and CDR2 are MGHRA and YSYEKL. The CDR3 has 17 amino acids. In nucleotides, the CDR3 is TGCGCCAGCAGCTTACAGAGGAGCGGGGGGATCGGCGATGAGCAGTTCTTC. Protein: CASSLQRSGGIGDEQFF.

This clonotype was picked up a small number of times. The V call is TRBV29-1, the J call TRBJ2-3; D might be TRBD2 (5 bases). The V end lost 4 bases, the J end lost 2 bases, and 19 bases lay between the germline ends. From germline, CDR1 is SQVTM and CDR2 ANQGSEA. This CDR3 contains 16 residues. CDR3: CSVAPVGGATTDTQYF. CDR3 nucleotides: TGCAGCGTTGCCCCTGTAGGAGGAGCCACCACAGATACGCAGTATTTT.

V gene TRBV3-1 combines with J gene TRBJ2-5; TRBD1 or TRBD2 may be the D gene (5 bases each). V lost 5 bases to trimming and J lost 4 bases, with 17 bases between them. CDR3 length equals 15 residues. Germline-derived CDR1 and CDR2 are LGHDT and YNNKEL (reference sequence). The CDR3 bases are TGTGCCAGCAGCTTTTCGGGGCTAGTAGGAGAGACCCAGTACTTC. Translated, it gives CASSFSGLVGETQYF.

The chain employs TRBV3-1 and TRBJ1-2; D is unclear. Germline V lookup: CDR1 LGHDT, CDR2 YNNKEL (reference sequence). V lost 4 bases, J lost 2 bases, and 8 bases lay in between. CDR3 length: 13 residues. DNA for the CDR3: TGTGCCAGCAGCCCGAGTATCAACTATGGCTACACCTTC. Protein: CASSPSINYGYTF.